The clone carrying this T cell receptor beta chain came up a few times. This entry is derived from a study of OX40 agonist ivuxolimab in advanced cancers. Germline V gene lookup returns CDR1 PRHDT and CDR2 FYEKMQ (reference sequence). The V gene end was trimmed by 3 bases and the J gene end by 7 bases; junction bases not matched to a gene: 3. The CDR3 has 14 residues. TCRdb's copy holds only in-frame clones and misses some; the assay was immunoSEQ multiplex PCR. The profile shows more than 20,000 clones, more than 75% of them singletons. The sequencing here drew on CD4+ or CD8+ T cells sorted from blood, taken in a trial of the OX40 agonist ivuxolimab. The sequence was obtained from an adult with an advanced solid tumor such as melanoma, head and neck, liver or kidney cancer. The gene calls are TRBV13 and TRBJ1-5; 10 nucleotides agree with TRBD1. The CDR3 loop reads CASSFGTGVQPQHF. The CDR3 DNA is TGTGCCAGCAGCTTCGGGACAGGGGTGCAGCCCCAGCATTTT.